This T cell receptor beta chain was retrieved from a study of tumor-infiltrating lymphocytes in oesophageal squamous cell carcinoma. Germline assignment: CDR1 SGHTA and CDR2 FQGNSA. Trimming left V 3 bases short and J 4 bases short, with 12 bases between. This CDR3 has 14 residues. MiXCR was run by TCRdb on the PCR reads, yielding one entry per CDR3 protein. Of about 12,000 distinct CDR3 sequences listed, 50% to 65% were seen once; the top ten hold roughly 32%. This clonotype has only a few counts. The chain employs TRBV7-2 and TRBJ1-2; D is possibly TRBD1 (6 bases). The specimen sequenced was esophageal tumor tissue. The receptor's source is a female donor with esophageal squamous cell carcinoma. This CDR3 reads CASSFGTRSYGYTF. As DNA, the CDR3 is TGTGCCAGCAGCTTTGGGACACGGTCCTATGGCTACACCTTC.